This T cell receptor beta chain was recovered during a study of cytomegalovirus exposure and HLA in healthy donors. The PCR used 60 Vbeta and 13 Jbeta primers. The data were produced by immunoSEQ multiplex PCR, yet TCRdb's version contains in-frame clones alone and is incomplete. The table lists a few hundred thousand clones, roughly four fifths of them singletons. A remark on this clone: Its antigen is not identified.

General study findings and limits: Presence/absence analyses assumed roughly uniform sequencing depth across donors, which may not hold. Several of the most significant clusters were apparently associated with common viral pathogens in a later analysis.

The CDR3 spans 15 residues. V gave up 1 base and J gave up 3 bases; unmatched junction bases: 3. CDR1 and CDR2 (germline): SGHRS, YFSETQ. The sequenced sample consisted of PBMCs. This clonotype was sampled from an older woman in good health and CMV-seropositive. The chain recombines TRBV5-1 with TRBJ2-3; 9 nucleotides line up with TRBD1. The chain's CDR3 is CASSLRQGETDTQYF. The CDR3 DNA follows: TGCGCCAGCAGCTTGAGACAGGGGGAAACAGATACGCAGTATTTT.